These 9 T cell receptor beta chains came from one sample sequenced in a study of T cell responses to AZD1222 COVID-19 vaccine. TCRdb's copy holds only in-frame clones and misses some; the assay was immunoSEQ multiplex PCR. The sample lists under 200,000 clones, almost 95% occurring once. The source material was peripheral blood, sampled on day 0 of AZD1222 vaccination. The receptors shown here come from an adult in good health.

V is TRBV5-5 and J is TRBJ1-6; D might be TRBD1 (5 bases). The V end lost 4 bases, the J end lost 6 bases, and 17 bases lay between the germline ends. This CDR3 spans 16 amino acids. The germline V gene encodes CDR1 SGHKS and CDR2 YYEKEE (reference sequence). DNA for the CDR3: TGTGCCAGCAGCCCGATGGGGGATGGGGGTAATTCACCCCTCCACTTT. Translation: CASSPMGDGGNSPLHF.

CDR3 sequence (DNA): TGTGCCAGCAGTTTCCGAGACGGCCGTAGCAATCAGCCCCAGCATTTT. It codes for CASSFRDGRSNQPQHF. The rearrangement links TRBV28 to TRBJ1-5; D unclear. Germline V gene lookup returns CDR1 MDHEN and CDR2 SYDVKM. Trimming took 3 bases from V and 0 from J, leaving 12 bases between them. CDR3 length: 16 residues.

This clone showed up just once. This chain links TRBV7-2 with TRBJ2-2; 7 bases are shared with TRBD2. The CDR3 runs 15 residues. With V trimmed by 1 base and J by 3 bases, 2 bases remained unmatched. Per the germline V gene, CDR1 is SGHTA and CDR2 is FQGNSA. The CDR3 loop reads CASSLVLADTGELFF. In nucleotides, the CDR3 is TGTGCCAGCAGCTTAGTTCTAGCGGACACCGGGGAGCTGTTTTTT. Variable domain in full (rest from reference TRBV7-2 and TRBJ2-2): GAGVSQSPSNKVTEKGKDVELRCDPISGHTALYWYRQSLGQGLEFLIYFQGNSAPDKSGLPSDRFSAERTGGSVSTLTIQRTQQEDSAVYLCASSLVLADTGELFFGEGSRLTVL.

This sequence joins TRBV12-5 and TRBJ2-3, with unresolved D. Trimming left V 3 bases short and J 0 bases short, with 4 bases between. This CDR3 spans 13 amino acids. Germline V lookup: CDR1 LGHNT, CDR2 FRNRAP. CDR3 in amino acids: CASGFYSTDTQYF. In nucleotides, the CDR3 is TGTGCTAGTGGTTTTTACAGCACAGATACGCAGTATTTT.

The chain couples TRBV28 to TRBJ2-7; tentatively, D is TRBD2 (5 bases). There are 12 residues in the CDR3. Trimming took 5 bases from V and 3 from J, leaving 8 bases between them. Germline CDR1 and CDR2: MDHEN and SYDVKM. In nucleotides, the CDR3 is TGTGCCAGCAGTATAGGGAGCTACGAGCAGTACTTC. This codes for CASSIGSYEQYF.

J is TRBJ2-7 and V is TRBV6-2 or TRBV6-3; TRBD2 matches at 7 bases. The J segment lost 3 bases and the V segment lost 5 bases, leaving 10 bases of the junction unmatched. CDR1 is MNHEY, CDR2 SVGEGT, per germline. The CDR3 is 15 residues long. The CDR3 loop reads CASSEGTTSLYEQYF. Written as DNA, the CDR3 is TGTGCCAGCAGTGAGGGGACTACATCTCTCTACGAGCAGTACTTC.

This chain uses TRBV19 with TRBJ1-1; a possible D gene is TRBD1 (5 bases). Deletions cut 2 bases from V and 0 bases from J, with 10 bases between. CDR1 is LNHDA, CDR2 SQIVND, per germline (reference sequence). The CDR3 loop spans 15 amino acids. The CDR3 bases are TGTGCCAGTAGTATAAACCAGGGAATGAACACTGAAGCTTTCTTT. Translation: CASSINQGMNTEAFF. Full variable domain (rest looked up from reference TRBV19 and TRBJ1-1): DGGITQSPKYLFRKEGQNVTLSCEQNLNHDAMYWYRQDPGQGLRLIYYSQIVNDFQKGDIAEGYSVSREKKESFPLTVTSAQKNPTAFYLCASSINQGMNTEAFFGQGTRLTVV.

The CDR3 DNA sequence: TGTGCCAGCAGCTTAGGAGGGCAGGGAAGGCAAAAGTTCTTC. Translated, it gives CASSLGGQGRQKFF. V is TRBV7-3 and J is TRBJ2-1, with D possibly being TRBD2 (6 bases). CDR1 and CDR2 (germline): SGHTA, FQGTGA. This CDR3 contains 14 residues. Trimming shortened V by 2 bases and J by 14 bases, and 19 bases separated the two germline ends.

The rearrangement links TRBV24-1 to TRBJ2-2; D ambiguous. CDR3 length equals 14 residues. Per germline, CDR1 KGHDR and CDR2 SFDVKD. V was cut by 9 bases and J by 3 bases, with 13 bases left in between. CDR3 residues: CATAIDGYTGELFF. The CDR3 bases are TGTGCCACCGCGATAGATGGTTACACCGGGGAGCTGTTTTTT.